Following are 3 T cell receptor beta chains from one sample sequenced in a study of control samples from healthy donors and cancer patients. Using immunoSEQ multiplex PCR, the repertoire was profiled, and TCRdb retains in-frame clones only, with some absent. The sample contains around 130,000 clones, nearly 90% of which appear only once. What was sequenced was PBMCs. The receptor source for this set is a man aged 45-65 years with head and neck cancer.

The chain has TRBV28 and TRBJ2-3; the D call may be TRBD1 or TRBD2 (6 bases each). This CDR3 has 14 residues. Per germline, CDR1 MDHEN and CDR2 SYDVKM. V was cut by 4 bases and J by 3 bases, with 11 bases left in between. The DNA for the CDR3 is TGTGCCAGCAGTTGGTCGGGGGCAACAGATACGCAGTATTTT. Its translation: CASSWSGATDTQYF.

The CDR3, as DNA: TGTGCCAGCAGCTCGGGACCCCACTACGAGCAGTACTTC. This codes for CASSSGPHYEQYF. This sequence joins TRBV7-9 and TRBJ2-7, with D tentatively TRBD1 or TRBD2 (5 bases each). The CDR3 consists of 13 residues. V lost 4 bases, J lost 3 bases, and 10 bases lay in between. Per the germline V gene, CDR1 is SEHNR and CDR2 is FQNEAQ (reference sequence).

This clone was counted once. The rearrangement links TRBV5-1 to TRBJ1-2; D not resolved. The CDR3 is 13 residues long. Germline CDR1 SGHRS, CDR2 YFSETQ. Trimming pared 5 bases from V and 0 bases from J, leaving 8 bases between. The CDR3 loop is CASSVSSNYGYTF. The CDR3 DNA follows: TGCGCCAGCAGTGTAAGCTCTAACTATGGCTACACCTTC.